Listed below are T cell receptor beta chains from one sample, sequenced in a study of T cell changes during pregnancy in multiple sclerosis. Method: immunoSEQ multiplex PCR; TCRdb's copy keeps in-frame clones and lacks some. The table has fewer than 90,000 clones, just under 95% seen once. Sequencing was performed on peripheral blood, taken in the third trimester of pregnancy. The receptors were sampled from a female donor with multiple sclerosis, enrolled in a pregnancy study. CDR3s include the opening cysteine and the closing phenylalanine or tryptophan. D genes are given only for firm matches. A clone size is listed for some rows: how often the clone was seen (once, few, many), or a class if it is expanded.

j_gene,abundance,v_gene,d_gene,CDR3aa,CDR3nt
TRBJ2-7,.,TRBV30,.,CAWSVLVGGYPYEQYF,TGTGCCTGGAGTGTACTGGTAGGGGGTTATCCCTACGAGCAGTACTTC
TRBJ2-4,.,TRBV5-1,.,CASSVGTGLPSAKNIQYF,TGCGCCAGCAGCGTTGGAACAGGGTTACCTTCGGCCAAAAACATTCAGTACTTC
TRBJ2-7,.,TRBV19,TRBD1,CASSIDGGQEREQYF,TGTGCCAGTAGTATAGACGGGGGACAGGAACGCGAGCAGTACTTC
TRBJ2-1,.,TRBV30,TRBD2,CAWSISGAGKFF,TGTGCCTGGAGTATAAGCGGGGCGGGGAAGTTCTTC
TRBJ2-1,.,TRBV25-1,.,CASSEYPDEQFF,TGTGCCAGCAGTGAATATCCCGATGAGCAGTTCTTC
TRBJ1-1,.,TRBV13,TRBD1,CASSATGGGNTEAFF,TGTGCCAGCAGCGCAACAGGGGGAGGGAACACTGAAGCTTTCTTT
TRBJ1-4,.,TRBV7-9,.,CASSLENVRGTRDEKLFF,TGTGCCAGCAGCTTAGAAAATGTCCGTGGGACTAGGGATGAAAAACTGTTTTTT
TRBJ2-7,.,TRBV27,.,CASSFAWGVYEQYF,TGTGCCAGCAGTTTTGCCTGGGGGGTCTACGAGCAGTACTTC
TRBJ1-2,.,TRBV5-1,TRBD1,CASSPRTGDRGDYGYTF,TGCGCCAGCAGCCCGCGGACCGGGGACAGGGGTGACTATGGCTACACCTTC
TRBJ2-3,.,TRBV28,.,CASNGASATDTQYF,TGTGCCAGCAATGGAGCTAGCGCCACAGATACGCAGTATTTT
TRBJ2-2,.,TRBV19,.,CASSAGTHANTGELFF,TGTGCCAGTAGCGCGGGGACCCACGCGAACACCGGGGAGCTGTTTTTT
TRBJ2-2,.,TRBV27,TRBD2,CASKVEGTLAGYQTGELFF,TGTGCCAGCAAGGTTGAAGGGACACTAGCGGGCTACCAAACCGGGGAGCTGTTTTTT
TRBJ1-2,.,TRBV27,TRBD1,CASAIGQVSYGYTF,TGTGCCAGCGCCATCGGACAGGTTTCTTATGGCTACACCTTC
TRBJ2-1,few,TRBV5-1,TRBD2,CASSLYRLADNEQFF,TGCGCCAGCAGCTTGTACCGACTAGCGGACAATGAGCAGTTCTTC
TRBJ1-1,.,TRBV30,TRBD1,CAWEGGTNTEAFF,TGTGCCTGGGAAGGGGGCACCAACACTGAAGCTTTCTTT
TRBJ2-1,.,TRBV9,.,CASSVPRGGGRFGEQFF,TGTGCCAGCAGCGTACCCCGAGGCGGGGGCAGATTCGGTGAGCAGTTCTTC
TRBJ1-2,.,TRBV2,TRBD1,CASGGQGANGYTF,TGTGCCAGCGGGGGACAGGGGGCGAATGGCTACACCTTC
TRBJ1-2,.,TRBV7-2,.,CASSSYRDGYTF,TGTGCCAGCAGCAGTTACAGGGATGGCTACACCTTC
TRBJ1-1,.,TRBV19,.,CASSIKGKGTEAFF,TGTGCCAGTAGTATAAAGGGGAAGGGCACTGAAGCTTTCTTT
TRBJ2-5,once,TRBV5-1,TRBD2,CASRSGTSGREAHSQYF,TGCGCCAGCAGATCCGGGACTAGCGGGAGAGAGGCGCATAGCCAGTACTTC
TRBJ2-7,.,TRBV5-6,.,CASSLAADPTKQYF,TGTGCCAGCAGCTTGGCGGCGGATCCTACGAAGCAGTACTTC
TRBJ2-1,once,TRBV11-3,TRBD1,CASSLGRDRPYNEQFF,TGTGCCAGCAGCTTAGGCCGGGACAGGCCCTACAATGAGCAGTTCTTC
TRBJ2-5,once,TRBV4-1,.,CASSQVTGETQYF,TGCGCCAGCAGCCAAGTAACCGGAGAGACCCAGTACTTC
TRBJ2-7,.,TRBV7-2,TRBD2,CASSLEAGVRGLEQYF,TGTGCCAGCAGCTTAGAGGCGGGAGTTCGTGGGCTCGAGCAGTACTTC
TRBJ2-7,.,TRBV6-6,.,CASSSTGQGEQYF,TGTGCCAGCAGTTCTACAGGGCAGGGGGAGCAGTACTTC
TRBJ2-2,.,TRBV5-8,.,CASSFPGTATGELFF,TGTGCCAGCAGCTTCCCCGGGACTGCGACCGGGGAGCTGTTTTTT
TRBJ1-1,.,TRBV18,.,CASSPLPENTEAFF,TGTGCCAGCTCACCATTGCCAGAGAACACTGAAGCTTTCTTT
TRBJ2-7,.,TRBV7-7,TRBD1,CASSLGQASSYEQYF,TGTGCCAGCAGCCTTGGACAGGCTAGCTCCTACGAGCAGTACTTC
TRBJ2-7,.,TRBV28,TRBD2,CATSWRGRSIHEQYF,TGTGCCACCTCCTGGCGCGGGAGAAGTATCCACGAGCAGTACTTC
TRBJ2-3,once,TRBV7-9,TRBD2,CASRPTGTSGRASTDTQYF,TGTGCCAGCAGACCCACCGGGACTAGCGGGAGGGCGTCGACAGATACGCAGTATTTT
TRBJ2-7,.,TRBV19,TRBD1,CASSMGQGYEQYF,TGTGCCAGTAGTATGGGACAGGGCTACGAGCAGTACTTC
TRBJ1-2,.,TRBV28,TRBD1,CASKLFTGTDFYTF,TGTGCCAGCAAGCTTTTTACCGGGACAGACTTCTACACCTTC
TRBJ1-2,.,TRBV6-1,.,CASSEPLSGGGYTF,TGTGCCAGCAGTGAACCTTTGTCCGGCGGTGGCTACACCTTC
TRBJ2-2,.,TRBV5-1,.,CASSSPWGAHGELFF,TGCGCCAGCAGCAGCCCGTGGGGAGCTCACGGGGAGCTGTTTTTT
TRBJ2-1,.,TRBV29-1,.,CSVGGFEQFF,TGCAGCGTTGGAGGGTTTGAGCAGTTCTTC
TRBJ1-2,once,TRBV30,TRBD1,CAWSGHRGQGGYTF,TGTGCCTGGAGTGGACACAGGGGGCAGGGAGGCTACACCTTC
TRBJ1-2,.,TRBV5-1,.,CASSLDRYGYTF,TGCGCCAGCAGCTTGGATCGCTATGGCTACACCTTC
TRBJ1-1,.,TRBV7-9,TRBD1,CASSLVGREQGSNTEAFF,TGTGCCAGCAGCTTAGTAGGCCGGGAACAGGGGTCGAACACTGAAGCTTTCTTT
TRBJ1-5,.,TRBV7-3,TRBD1,CASSWGQEKNQPQHF,TGTGCCAGCAGCTGGGGACAGGAAAAAAATCAGCCCCAGCATTTT
TRBJ2-2,.,TRBV25-1,.,CASSESDPGELFF,TGTGCCAGCAGTGAATCAGATCCCGGGGAGCTGTTTTTT
TRBJ2-5,.,TRBV10-2,.,CASSPGEESETQYF,TGCGCCAGCAGTCCCGGGGAGGAGTCAGAGACCCAGTACTTC
TRBJ2-7,.,TRBV18,.,CASSPPTGRGSYEQYF,TGTGCCAGCTCACCACCGACAGGAAGAGGCTCCTACGAGCAGTACTTC